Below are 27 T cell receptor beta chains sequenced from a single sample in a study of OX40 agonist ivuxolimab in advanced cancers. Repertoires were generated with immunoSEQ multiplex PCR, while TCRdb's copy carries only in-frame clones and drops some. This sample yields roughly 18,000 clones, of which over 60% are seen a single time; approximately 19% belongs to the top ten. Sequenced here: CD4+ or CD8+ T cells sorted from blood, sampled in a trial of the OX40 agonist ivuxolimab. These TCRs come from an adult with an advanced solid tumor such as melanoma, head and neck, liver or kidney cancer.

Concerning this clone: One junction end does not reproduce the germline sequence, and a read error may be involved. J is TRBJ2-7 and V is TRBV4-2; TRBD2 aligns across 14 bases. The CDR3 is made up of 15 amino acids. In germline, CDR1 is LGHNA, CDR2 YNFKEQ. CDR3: CASSLSGTSGSKKGF. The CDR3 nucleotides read TGTGCCAGCAGCTTGTCTGGGACTAGCGGGAGTAAGAAGGGCTTC.

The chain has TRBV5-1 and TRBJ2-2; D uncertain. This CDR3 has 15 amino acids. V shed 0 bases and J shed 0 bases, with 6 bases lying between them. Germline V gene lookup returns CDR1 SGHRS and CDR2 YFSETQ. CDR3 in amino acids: CASSLVTPNTGELFF. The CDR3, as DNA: TGCGCCAGCAGCTTGGTCACCCCGAACACCGGGGAGCTGTTTTTT.

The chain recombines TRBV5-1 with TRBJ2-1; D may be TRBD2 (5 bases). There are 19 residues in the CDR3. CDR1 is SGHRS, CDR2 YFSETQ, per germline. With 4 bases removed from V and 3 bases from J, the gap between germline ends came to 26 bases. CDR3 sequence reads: CASSRGLAEGLPVYNEQFF. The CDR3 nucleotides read TGCGCCAGCAGCCGGGGTCTGGCAGAGGGTCTACCTGTCTACAATGAGCAGTTCTTC.

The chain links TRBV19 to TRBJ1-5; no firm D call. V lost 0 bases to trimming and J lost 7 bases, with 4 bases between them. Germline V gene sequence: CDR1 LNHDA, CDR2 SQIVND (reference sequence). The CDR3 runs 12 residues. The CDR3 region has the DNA TGTGCCAGTAGTATAGAAGCGCAGCCCCAGCATTTT. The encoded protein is CASSIEAQPQHF.

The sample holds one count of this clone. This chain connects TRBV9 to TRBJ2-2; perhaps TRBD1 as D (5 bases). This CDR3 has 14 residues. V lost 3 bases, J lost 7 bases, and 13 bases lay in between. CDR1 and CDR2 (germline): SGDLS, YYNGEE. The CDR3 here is CASSGFQGNGELFF. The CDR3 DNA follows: TGTGCCAGCAGCGGATTCCAGGGTAACGGGGAGCTGTTTTTT.

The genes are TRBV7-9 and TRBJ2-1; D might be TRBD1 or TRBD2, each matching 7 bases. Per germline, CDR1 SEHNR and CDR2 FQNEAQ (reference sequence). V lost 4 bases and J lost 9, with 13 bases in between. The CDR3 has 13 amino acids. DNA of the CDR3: TGTGCCAGCAGCTCAACAGGGGAGGGTGAGCAGTTCTTC. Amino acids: CASSSTGEGEQFF.

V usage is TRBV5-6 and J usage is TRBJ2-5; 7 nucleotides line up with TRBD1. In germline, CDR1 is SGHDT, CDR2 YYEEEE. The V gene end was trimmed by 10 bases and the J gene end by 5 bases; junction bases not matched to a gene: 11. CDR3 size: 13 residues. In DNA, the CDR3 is TGTGCCGGCAACCCCCAGGGGGACGAGACCCAGTACTTC. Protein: CAGNPQGDETQYF.

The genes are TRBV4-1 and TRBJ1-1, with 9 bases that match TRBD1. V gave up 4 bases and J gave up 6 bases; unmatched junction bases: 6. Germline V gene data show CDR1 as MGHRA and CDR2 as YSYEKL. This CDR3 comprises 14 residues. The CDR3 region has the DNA TGCGCCAGCAGCCGAGGACAGGGGACATCTGAAGCTTTCTTT. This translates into CASSRGQGTSEAFF.

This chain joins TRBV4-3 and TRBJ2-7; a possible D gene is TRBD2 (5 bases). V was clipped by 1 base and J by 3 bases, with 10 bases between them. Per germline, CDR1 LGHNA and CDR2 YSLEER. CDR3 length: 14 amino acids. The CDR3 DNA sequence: TGCGCCAGCAGCCAAGGGGATCGGGGCTACGAGCAGTACTTC. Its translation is CASSQGDRGYEQYF.

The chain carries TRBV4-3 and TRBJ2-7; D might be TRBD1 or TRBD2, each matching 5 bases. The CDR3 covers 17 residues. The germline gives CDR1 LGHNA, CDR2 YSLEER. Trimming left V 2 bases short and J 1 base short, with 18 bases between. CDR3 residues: CASSQSFTGQSSYEQYF. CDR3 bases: TGCGCCAGCAGCCAATCATTCACGGGGCAGAGTTCCTACGAGCAGTACTTC.

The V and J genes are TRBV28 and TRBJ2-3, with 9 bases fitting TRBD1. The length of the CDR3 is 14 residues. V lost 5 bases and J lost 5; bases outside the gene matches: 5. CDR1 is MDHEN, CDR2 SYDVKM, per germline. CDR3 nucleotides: TGTGCCAGCAGTCGGGACAGGGAGATAGATACGCAGTATTTT. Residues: CASSRDREIDTQYF. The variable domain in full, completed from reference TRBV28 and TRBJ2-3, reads DVKVTQSSRYLVKRTGEKVFLECVQDMDHENMFWYRQDPGLGLRLIYFSYDVKMKEKGDIPEGYSVSREKKERFSLILESASTNQTSMYLCASSRDREIDTQYFGPGTRLTVL.

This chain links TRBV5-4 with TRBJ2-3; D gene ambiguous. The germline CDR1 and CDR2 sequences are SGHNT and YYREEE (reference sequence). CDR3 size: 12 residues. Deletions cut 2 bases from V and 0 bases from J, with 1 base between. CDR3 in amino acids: CASSFSTDTQYF. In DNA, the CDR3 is TGTGCCAGCAGCTTTAGCACAGATACGCAGTATTTT. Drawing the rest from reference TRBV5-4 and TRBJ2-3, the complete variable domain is ETGVTQSPTHLIKTRGQQVTLRCSSQSGHNTVSWYQQALGQGPQFIFQYYREEENGRGNFPPRFSGLQFPNYSSELNVNALELDDSALYLCASSFSTDTQYFGPGTRLTVL.

The CDR3 DNA reads TGTGCCAGCAGGAAGGATGACTACGAGCAGTACTTC. Translation: CASRKDDYEQYF. V and J are TRBV28 and TRBJ2-7, with unresolved D. Trimming took 6 bases from V and 3 from J, leaving 9 bases between them. CDR1 is MDHEN and CDR2 is SYDVKM in the germline V gene. The CDR3 has 12 residues.

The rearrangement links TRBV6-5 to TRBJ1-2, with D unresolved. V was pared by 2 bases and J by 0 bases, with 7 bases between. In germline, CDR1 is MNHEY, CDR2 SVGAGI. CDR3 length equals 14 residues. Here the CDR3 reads CASSYDATNYGYTF. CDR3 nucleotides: TGTGCCAGCAGTTACGACGCTACTAACTATGGCTACACCTTC.

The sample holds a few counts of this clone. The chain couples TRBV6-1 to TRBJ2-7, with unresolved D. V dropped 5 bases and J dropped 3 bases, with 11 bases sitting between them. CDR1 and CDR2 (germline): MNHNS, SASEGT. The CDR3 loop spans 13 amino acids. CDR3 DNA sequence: TGTGCCAGCAGTTCCTTCGACGGCTACGAGCAGTACTTC. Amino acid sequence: CASSSFDGYEQYF.

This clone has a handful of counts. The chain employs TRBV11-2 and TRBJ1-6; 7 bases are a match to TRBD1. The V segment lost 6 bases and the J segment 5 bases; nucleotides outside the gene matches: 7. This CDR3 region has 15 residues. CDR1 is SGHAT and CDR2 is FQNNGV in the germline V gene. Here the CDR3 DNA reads TGTGCCAGCAGAACCCGGGACAGTCATAATTCACCCCTCCACTTT. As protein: CASRTRDSHNSPLHF.

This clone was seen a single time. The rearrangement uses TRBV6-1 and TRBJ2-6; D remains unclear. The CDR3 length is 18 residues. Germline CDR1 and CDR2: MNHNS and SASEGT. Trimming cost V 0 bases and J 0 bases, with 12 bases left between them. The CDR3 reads CASSEARGWASGANVLTF. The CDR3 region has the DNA TGTGCCAGCAGTGAAGCGCGTGGATGGGCCTCTGGGGCCAACGTCCTGACTTTC.

The CDR3 spells CASSDGQRNYGYTF. The CDR3 DNA is TGTGCCAGCAGTGACGGACAGCGTAACTATGGCTACACCTTC. This chain links TRBV27 with TRBJ1-2; the D gene is possibly TRBD1 (6 bases). Germline CDR1 reads MNHEY; CDR2 reads SMNVEV (reference sequence). This CDR3 region has 14 residues. V lost 5 bases, J lost 1 base, and 11 bases lay in between.

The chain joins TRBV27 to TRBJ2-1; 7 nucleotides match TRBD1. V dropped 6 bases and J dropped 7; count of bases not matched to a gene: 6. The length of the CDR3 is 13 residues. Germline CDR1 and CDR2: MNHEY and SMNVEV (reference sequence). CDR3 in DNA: TGTGCCAGCAGCCTAGGGACAGCAAATGAGCAGTTCTTC. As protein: CASSLGTANEQFF.

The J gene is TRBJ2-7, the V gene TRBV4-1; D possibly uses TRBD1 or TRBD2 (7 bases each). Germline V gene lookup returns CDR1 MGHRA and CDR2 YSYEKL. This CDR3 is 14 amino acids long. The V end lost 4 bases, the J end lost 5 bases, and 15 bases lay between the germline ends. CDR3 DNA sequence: TGCGCCAGCAGCCTTCGACAGGGAGGGGACGAGCAGTACTTC. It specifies CASSLRQGGDEQYF.

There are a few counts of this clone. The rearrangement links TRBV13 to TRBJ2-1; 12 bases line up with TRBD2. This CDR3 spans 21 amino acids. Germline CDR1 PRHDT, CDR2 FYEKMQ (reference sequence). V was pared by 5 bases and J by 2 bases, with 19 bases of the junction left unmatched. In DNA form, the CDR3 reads TGTGCCAGCAGCCTTCGAGGAGGGGGACTAGCGGGCCCCGGGGCCTACAATGAGCAGTTCTTC. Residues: CASSLRGGGLAGPGAYNEQFF.

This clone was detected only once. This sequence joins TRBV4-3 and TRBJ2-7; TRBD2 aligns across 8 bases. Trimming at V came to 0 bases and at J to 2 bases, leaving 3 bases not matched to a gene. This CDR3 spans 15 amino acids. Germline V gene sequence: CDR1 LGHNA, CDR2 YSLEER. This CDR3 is CASSQEGAGAYEQYF. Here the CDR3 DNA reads TGCGCCAGCAGCCAAGAAGGAGCGGGAGCCTACGAGCAGTACTTC.

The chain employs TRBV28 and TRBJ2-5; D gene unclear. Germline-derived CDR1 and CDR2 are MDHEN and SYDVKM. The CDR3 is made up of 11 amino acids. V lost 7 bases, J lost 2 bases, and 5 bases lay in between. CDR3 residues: CASTSQETQYF. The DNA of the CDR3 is TGTGCCAGCACTTCACAAGAGACCCAGTACTTC.

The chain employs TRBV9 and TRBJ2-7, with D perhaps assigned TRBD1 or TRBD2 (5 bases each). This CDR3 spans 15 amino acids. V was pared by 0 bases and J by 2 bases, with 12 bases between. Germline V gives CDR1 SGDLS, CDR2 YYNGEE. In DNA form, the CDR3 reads TGTGCCAGCAGCGTAGCTAGTGGGACGACCTACGAGCAGTACTTC. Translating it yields CASSVASGTTYEQYF.

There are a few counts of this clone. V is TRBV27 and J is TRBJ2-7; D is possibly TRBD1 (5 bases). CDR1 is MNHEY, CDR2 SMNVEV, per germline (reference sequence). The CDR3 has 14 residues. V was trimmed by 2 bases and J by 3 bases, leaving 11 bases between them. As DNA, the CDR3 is TGTGCCAGCAGTTTAGATCCAGGGAACTACGAGCAGTACTTC. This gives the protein CASSLDPGNYEQYF.

The CDR3 loop is CASSYSGVKQETQYF. For the CDR3, the DNA is TGTGCCAGCAGTTACTCTGGGGTGAAACAAGAGACCCAGTACTTC. The chain joins TRBV6-5 to TRBJ2-5; D ambiguous. Germline CDR1 is MNHEY and CDR2 is SVGAGI. This CDR3 spans 15 amino acids. Trimming took 0 bases from V and 2 from J, leaving 10 bases between them.

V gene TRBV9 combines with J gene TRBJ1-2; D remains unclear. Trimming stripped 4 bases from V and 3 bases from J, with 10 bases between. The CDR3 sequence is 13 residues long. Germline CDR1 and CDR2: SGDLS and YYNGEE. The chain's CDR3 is CASSLERDYGYTF. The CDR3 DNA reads TGTGCCAGCAGCCTTGAGCGCGACTATGGCTACACCTTC.